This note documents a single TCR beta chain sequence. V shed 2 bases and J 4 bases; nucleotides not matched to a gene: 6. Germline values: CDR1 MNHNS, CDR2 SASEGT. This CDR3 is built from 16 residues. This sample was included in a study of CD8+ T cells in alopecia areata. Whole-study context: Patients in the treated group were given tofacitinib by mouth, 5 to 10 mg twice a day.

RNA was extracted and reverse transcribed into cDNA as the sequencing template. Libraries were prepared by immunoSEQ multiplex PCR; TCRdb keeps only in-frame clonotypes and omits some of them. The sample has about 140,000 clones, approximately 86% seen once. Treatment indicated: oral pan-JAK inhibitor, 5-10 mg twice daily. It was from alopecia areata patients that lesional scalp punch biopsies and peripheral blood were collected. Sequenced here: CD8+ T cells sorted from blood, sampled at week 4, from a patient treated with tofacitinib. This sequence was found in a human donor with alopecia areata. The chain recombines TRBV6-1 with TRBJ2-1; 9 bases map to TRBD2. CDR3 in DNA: TGTGCCAGCAGTGAATTAGGCGGGGGGGCTTACAATGAGCAGTTCTTC. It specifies CASSELGGGAYNEQFF.